This T cell receptor (beta chain) was found in a study of cytomegalovirus exposure and HLA in healthy donors. General observations from the study: Associated with cytomegalovirus, according to the listing, were 150 to 200 TCR beta chains. The only immune exposure information that was available was CMV serostatus.

A multiplex PCR was run with 60 Vbeta primers and 13 Jbeta primers. TCRdb's table, derived via immunoSEQ multiplex PCR, lists solely in-frame clones and lacks some. The table lists 170,000 or so clones, roughly three quarters of them singletons. A word on this clone: Its antigen is as yet unknown.

Germline V lookup: CDR1 LNHDA, CDR2 SQIVND (reference sequence). V was clipped by 5 bases and J by 2 bases; unmatched bases: 8. The CDR3 contains 15 residues. Source material: PBMCs. The source is a woman in her fifties or sixties in good health and CMV-seropositive. This chain uses TRBV19 with TRBJ1-2, with 7 bases identical to TRBD1. CDR3 loop: CASSARQGRNYGYTF. CDR3 in DNA: TGTGCCAGTAGTGCAAGACAGGGAAGGAACTATGGCTACACCTTC.